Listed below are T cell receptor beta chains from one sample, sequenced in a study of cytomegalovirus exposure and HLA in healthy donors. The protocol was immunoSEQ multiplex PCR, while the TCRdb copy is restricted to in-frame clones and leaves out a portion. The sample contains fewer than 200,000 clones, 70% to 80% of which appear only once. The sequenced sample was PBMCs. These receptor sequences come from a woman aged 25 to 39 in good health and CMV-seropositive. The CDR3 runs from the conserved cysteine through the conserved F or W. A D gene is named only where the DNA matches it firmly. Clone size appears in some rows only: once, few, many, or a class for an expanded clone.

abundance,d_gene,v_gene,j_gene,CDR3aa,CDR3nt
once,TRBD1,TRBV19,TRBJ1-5,CASMGTGSNQPQHF,TGTGCCAGTATGGGGACAGGGAGCAATCAGCCCCAGCATTTT
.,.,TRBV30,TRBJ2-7,CAWSGRGSGYEQYF,TGTGCCTGGAGTGGCCGGGGAAGCGGCTACGAGCAGTACTTC
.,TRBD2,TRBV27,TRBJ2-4,CASSPRTSGRAAKNIQYF,TGTGCCAGCAGTCCACGGACTAGCGGGAGGGCGGCCAAAAACATTCAGTACTTC
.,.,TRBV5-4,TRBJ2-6,CASREATGANVLTF,TGTGCCAGCAGAGAGGCGACGGGGGCCAACGTCCTGACTTTC
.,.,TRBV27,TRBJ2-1,CASSWLELEFF,TGTGCCAGCAGTTGGCTAGAGTTGGAGTTCTTC
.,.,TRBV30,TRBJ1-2,CAWSPAARHTF,TGTGCCTGGAGCCCAGCGGCGCGACACACCTTC
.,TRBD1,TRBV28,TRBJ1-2,CASSRQGVFNYGYTF,TGTGCCAGCTCCCGACAGGGCGTCTTTAACTATGGCTACACCTTC
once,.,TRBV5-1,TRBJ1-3,CASSPGGRIDGNTIYF,TGCGCCAGCAGCCCCGGGGGGAGGATAGACGGAAACACCATATATTTT
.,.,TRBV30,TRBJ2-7,CAWSVGGFTYEQYF,TGTGCCTGGAGTGTGGGGGGATTTACCTACGAGCAGTACTTC
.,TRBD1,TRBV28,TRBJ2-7,CASIPGGQANEQYF,TGTGCCAGCATTCCAGGGGGACAGGCCAACGAGCAGTACTTC
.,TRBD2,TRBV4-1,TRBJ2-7,CASSQVMTSGGYEQYF,TGCGCCAGCAGCCAAGTAATGACTAGCGGGGGGTACGAGCAGTACTTC
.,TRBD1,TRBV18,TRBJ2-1,CASSLRGTGGGNEQFF,TGTGCCAGCTCACTCCGCGGGACAGGGGGGGGCAATGAGCAGTTCTTC
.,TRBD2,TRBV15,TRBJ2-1,CATSRAPGLAGDNEQFF,TGTGCCACCAGCAGAGCACCAGGACTAGCGGGGGACAATGAGCAGTTCTTC
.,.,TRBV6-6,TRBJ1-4,CASSIRAAGEKLFF,TGTGCCAGCAGTATTAGGGCCGCGGGTGAAAAACTGTTTTTT
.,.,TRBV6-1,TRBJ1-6,CASSARGGAWGNSPLHF,TGTGCCAGCAGTGCCCGAGGGGGGGCTTGGGGTAATTCACCCCTCCACTTT
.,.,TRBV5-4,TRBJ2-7,CASSLVLAGPGDEQYF,TGTGCCAGCAGCTTGGTTCTAGCTGGCCCTGGGGACGAGCAGTACTTC
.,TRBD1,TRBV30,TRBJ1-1,CAWSRTGVGTEAFF,TGTGCCTGGAGCCGAACAGGGGTTGGGACTGAAGCTTTCTTT
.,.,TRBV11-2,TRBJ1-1,CASGQTEAFF,TGTGCCAGCGGGCAGACTGAAGCTTTCTTT
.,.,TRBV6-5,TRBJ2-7,CASSLRGTSSYEQYF,TGTGCCAGCAGTTTAAGGGGGACGAGCTCCTACGAGCAGTACTTC
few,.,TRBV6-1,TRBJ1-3,CASGRDRHSGNTIYF,TGTGCCAGCGGGCGGGACCGACACTCTGGAAACACCATATATTTT
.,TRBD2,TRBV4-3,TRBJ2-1,CASSPGVLAAVGEQFF,TGCGCCAGCAGCCCTGGGGTCCTAGCGGCCGTGGGTGAGCAGTTCTTC
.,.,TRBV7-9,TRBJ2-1,CASTRGTNYNEQFF,TGTGCCAGCACCCGGGGAACTAACTACAATGAGCAGTTCTTC
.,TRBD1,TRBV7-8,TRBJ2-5,CASSFNPDRGWETQYF,TGTGCCAGCAGCTTTAATCCGGACAGGGGATGGGAGACCCAGTACTTC
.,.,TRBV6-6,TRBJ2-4,CASSLPHDLAKNIQYF,TGTGCCAGCAGTCTACCGCATGATCTAGCCAAAAACATTCAGTACTTC
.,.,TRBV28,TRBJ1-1,CASSQGLRDTEAFF,TGTGCCAGCAGCCAGGGGTTACGGGACACTGAAGCTTTCTTT
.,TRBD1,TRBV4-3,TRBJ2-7,CASSPQTGTTYEQYF,TGCGCCAGCAGCCCCCAGACAGGGACGACCTACGAGCAGTACTTC
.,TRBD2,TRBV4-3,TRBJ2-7,CASSQVSGRDEQYF,TGCGCCAGCAGCCAAGTTAGTGGGAGGGACGAGCAGTACTTC
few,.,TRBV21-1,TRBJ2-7,CASSNGRGRQGSSYEQYF,TGTGCCAGCAGCAATGGGCGGGGGCGACAGGGGTCGTCCTACGAGCAGTACTTC